A selection of T cell receptor beta chains follows, all from one sample in a study of blood T cells in healthy people across ages. TCRdb redid the calling of the 5' RACE reads with MiXCR, one entry per CDR3 protein. Found here are approximately 770,000 distinct CDR3 sequences, more than 45% of them singletons; the top ten hold 22%. What was sequenced was blood. The source is a man aged 30-40 years in good health. Both conserved end residues are trimmed from each CDR3. D genes are given only for firm matches.

D gene	V gene	J gene	CDR3 length	CDR3 protein
TRBD1	TRBV7-2	TRBJ2-1	12	ASSPRTGFNEQF
TRBD2	TRBV20-1	TRBJ2-1	12	SARDPRTSGEQF
-	TRBV29-1	TRBJ1-1	11	SVRGRREGEAF
TRBD1	TRBV13	TRBJ1-5	14	ASSQRQGGFNQPQH
TRBD2	TRBV20-1	TRBJ2-1	13	SARGIAGEINEQF
TRBD2	TRBV7-2	TRBJ2-7	13	ASSQTSGGSYEQY
-	TRBV12-3/TRBV12-4	TRBJ2-1	13	ASSFGGKSYNEQF
-	TRBV20-1	TRBJ1-4	12	SARKGIVYEKLF
TRBD2	TRBV28	TRBJ2-5	14	ASRLWAGLARRTQY
-	TRBV28	TRBJ1-5	11	ASHTVPNQPQH
-	TRBV15	-	14	ATSVATGGSYNEQY
-	TRBV10-3	TRBJ2-7	12	AISDPGNSYEQY
-	TRBV20-1	TRBJ1-2	12	SARDWGSNYGYT
TRBD2	TRBV27	TRBJ2-1	13	ASSLETSGIGEQF
-	TRBV20-1	TRBJ1-1	10	SAKRANTEAF
-	TRBV7-2	TRBJ2-4	13	ASSLSLSAKNIQY
-	TRBV7-2	TRBJ2-4	11	ASSSDTEARQY
TRBD2	TRBV6-2/TRBV6-3	TRBJ2-5	13	ALRRSRGNSETQY
-	TRBV6-6	TRBJ1-2	15	ASSTGVAGLANYGYT
-	TRBV20-1	TRBJ2-7	11	SARPDRNYEQY
TRBD2	TRBV27	TRBJ2-1	13	ASSLSAGEYNEQF
-	TRBV20-1	TRBJ2-7	9	SGSTWDEQY
-	TRBV12-5	TRBJ2-1	11	ASGLMGSTEQF
-	TRBV5-1	TRBJ2-5	14	ARSSRDPLLQETQY
TRBD2	TRBV11-1	TRBJ2-1	13	ASSADSGRAIEQF
TRBD1	TRBV29-1	TRBJ2-1	12	SVDDRGQDNEQF
-	TRBV18	TRBJ2-2	14	ASSPRAGLRTGELF
-	TRBV3-1	TRBJ2-7	11	ASSQVSGFEQY
-	TRBV5-1	TRBJ2-3	12	ASRVAEARDTQY
-	TRBV5-1	TRBJ1-1	14	ASSLTGRGLNTEAF
TRBD1	TRBV20-1	TRBJ1-1	14	SARAVDRAWDTEAF
-	TRBV11-2	-	10	ASSLWSETQY
-	TRBV27	TRBJ1-2	12	ASSPIMVNYGYT
TRBD2	TRBV20-1	TRBJ2-3	12	SAIPAGGSDTQY
TRBD1	TRBV7-9	TRBJ1-6	12	ASSLQGASSPLH
-	TRBV7-9	TRBJ2-1	14	ASSPYEGLAVDEQF
TRBD1	TRBV7-9	TRBJ2-7	12	ASSFQGAPYEQY
-	TRBV5-1	TRBJ1-2	10	ASSYYRDGYT
TRBD2	TRBV5-1	TRBJ2-7	13	ASSLLAGSSYEQY
TRBD2	TRBV5-5	TRBJ2-5	16	ASSFSPTSGGPRETQY
-	TRBV6-1	TRBJ2-3	12	ASRRDQTVDTQY
-	TRBV28	TRBJ1-6	14	ASHAEGGGDNSPLH